A selection of T cell receptor beta chains follows, all from one sample in a study of shared clonotypes between healthy human individuals. The repertoire was sequenced with immunoSEQ multiplex PCR; TCRdb's copy has only in-frame clones and lacks some. The sample shows around 990,000 clones, about 80% of them seen only once. Material: memory CD4+ T cells from PBMCs. These receptors all stem from a man younger than 35 in good health. Some clones in this sample may be carry-over from other donors' samples. Each CDR3 is given with its conserved first and last residue. D genes are given only for firm matches. Expanded clones are given a class, and other clones once, few, many or no size at all.

CDR3aa: CASSARLGQGDYNEQFF; CDR3nt: TGTGCCAGCAGCGCCCGCCTCGGGCAGGGAGACTACAATGAGCAGTTCTTC; d_gene: -; j_gene: TRBJ2-1; abundance: -; v_gene: TRBV9
CDR3aa: CASRGWGTEAFF; CDR3nt: TGTGCCAGCAGAGGTTGGGGCACTGAAGCTTTCTTT; d_gene: -; j_gene: TRBJ1-1; abundance: -; v_gene: TRBV2
CDR3aa: CASSAHASSYNEQFF; CDR3nt: TGTGCCAGCAGTGCCCACGCTAGCTCCTACAATGAGCAGTTCTTC; d_gene: -; j_gene: TRBJ2-1; abundance: many; v_gene: TRBV2
CDR3aa: CASSRGTPNTGELFF; CDR3nt: TGCGCCAGCAGCCGCGGGACACCGAACACCGGGGAGCTGTTTTTT; d_gene: -; j_gene: TRBJ2-2; abundance: few; v_gene: TRBV5-1
CDR3aa: CASSEPGFYGYTF; CDR3nt: TGTGCCAGCAGTGAACCGGGGTTTTATGGCTACACCTTC; d_gene: -; j_gene: TRBJ1-2; abundance: once; v_gene: TRBV6-1
CDR3aa: CASYTSGTPKETQYF; CDR3nt: TGTGCCAGCTATACCTCCGGGACGCCCAAAGAGACCCAGTACTTC; d_gene: -; j_gene: TRBJ2-5; abundance: -; v_gene: TRBV27
CDR3aa: CSVPNRGGTDTQYF; CDR3nt: TGCAGCGTTCCGAACAGGGGAGGCACAGATACGCAGTATTTT; d_gene: TRBD1; j_gene: TRBJ2-3; abundance: -; v_gene: TRBV29-1
CDR3aa: CASSEQGVSEKLFF; CDR3nt: TGTGCCAGCAGTGAGCAGGGGGTCAGTGAAAAACTGTTTTTT; d_gene: TRBD1; j_gene: TRBJ1-4; abundance: -; v_gene: TRBV6-1
CDR3aa: CASSKEDGYNQPQHF; CDR3nt: TGTGCCAGTAGTAAAGAGGACGGCTACAATCAGCCCCAGCATTTT; d_gene: -; j_gene: TRBJ1-5; abundance: -; v_gene: TRBV19
CDR3aa: CASSPQGPPTEQYF; CDR3nt: TGCGCCAGCAGCCCCCAGGGCCCACCTACCGAGCAGTACTTC; d_gene: -; j_gene: TRBJ2-7; abundance: -; v_gene: TRBV5-1
CDR3aa: CASSVGTTAHEQYF; CDR3nt: TGCGCCAGCAGCGTCGGGACTACGGCTCACGAGCAGTACTTC; d_gene: TRBD2; j_gene: TRBJ2-7; abundance: -; v_gene: TRBV5-1
CDR3aa: CASSPLAGVREQYF; CDR3nt: TGTGCCAGCTCACCCTTAGCGGGAGTAAGGGAGCAGTACTTC; d_gene: TRBD2; j_gene: TRBJ2-7; abundance: once; v_gene: TRBV18
CDR3aa: CASSVNGVWNEQYF; CDR3nt: TGTGCCAGCAGCGTAAACGGGGTCTGGAACGAGCAGTACTTC; d_gene: -; j_gene: TRBJ2-7; abundance: -; v_gene: TRBV9
CDR3aa: CASSLTGGEEKLFF; CDR3nt: TGCGCCAGCAGCTTGACAGGGGGAGAGGAAAAACTGTTTTTT; d_gene: TRBD1; j_gene: TRBJ1-4; abundance: -; v_gene: TRBV5-1
CDR3aa: CSVLVGHNEKLFF; CDR3nt: TGCAGCGTTCTGGTCGGGCATAATGAAAAACTGTTTTTT; d_gene: -; j_gene: TRBJ1-4; abundance: few; v_gene: TRBV29-1
CDR3aa: CASSALRGHYGYTF; CDR3nt: TGTGCCAGCAGCGCCCTCAGAGGGCACTATGGCTACACCTTC; d_gene: -; j_gene: TRBJ1-2; abundance: few; v_gene: TRBV11-2
CDR3aa: CASSRLGLVQLGFEQFF; CDR3nt: TGTGCCAGTAGTCGCCTGGGACTAGTTCAGTTAGGGTTTGAGCAGTTCTTC; d_gene: TRBD2; j_gene: TRBJ2-1; abundance: -; v_gene: TRBV19
CDR3aa: CASTTWTGNTEAFF; CDR3nt: TGCGCCAGCACCACTTGGACTGGGAACACTGAAGCTTTCTTT; d_gene: -; j_gene: TRBJ1-1; abundance: -; v_gene: TRBV4-3
CDR3aa: CASQDRVNQPQHF; CDR3nt: TGTGCCAGCCAGGACAGGGTCAATCAGCCCCAGCATTTT; d_gene: TRBD1; j_gene: TRBJ1-5; abundance: -; v_gene: TRBV19
CDR3aa: CASSLAGAVGQPQHF; CDR3nt: TGTGCCAGCAGCTTAGCGGGGGCCGTCGGTCAGCCCCAGCATTTT; d_gene: -; j_gene: TRBJ1-5; abundance: few; v_gene: TRBV7-2
CDR3aa: CASSSYPDTQYF; CDR3nt: TGTGCCAGCAGCTCGTATCCAGATACGCAGTATTTT; d_gene: -; j_gene: TRBJ2-3; abundance: -; v_gene: TRBV7-2
CDR3aa: CASSEGTSGTNEQLF; CDR3nt: TGCGCCAGCAGCGAAGGGACTAGCGGGACAAATGAGCAGCTCTTC; d_gene: TRBD2; j_gene: TRBJ2-1; abundance: -; v_gene: TRBV5-1
CDR3aa: CASSPESGANVLTF; CDR3nt: TGTGCCAGCAGCCCTGAATCTGGGGCCAACGTCCTGACTTTC; d_gene: -; j_gene: TRBJ2-6; abundance: -; v_gene: TRBV28
CDR3aa: CASLTDTQETQYF; CDR3nt: TGTGCCAGCCTTACGGACACACAAGAGACCCAGTACTTC; d_gene: -; j_gene: TRBJ2-5; abundance: -; v_gene: TRBV2
CDR3aa: CASSQFPPEGLYGYTF; CDR3nt: TGTGCCAGCAGCCAATTCCCGCCCGAAGGTCTCTATGGCTACACCTTC; d_gene: -; j_gene: TRBJ1-2; abundance: -; v_gene: TRBV14
CDR3aa: CASSYVTSPDTQYF; CDR3nt: TGTGCCAGCAGTTATGTGACTAGCCCCGATACGCAGTATTTT; d_gene: TRBD2; j_gene: TRBJ2-3; abundance: few; v_gene: TRBV27
CDR3aa: CASSYRTGGRTEAFF; CDR3nt: TGTGCCAGCAGTTACCGGACAGGGGGTCGCACTGAAGCTTTCTTT; d_gene: TRBD1; j_gene: TRBJ1-1; abundance: -; v_gene: TRBV6-5
CDR3aa: CASTPGGVEQYF; CDR3nt: TGTGCCAGCACCCCAGGGGGGGTCGAGCAGTACTTC; d_gene: -; j_gene: TRBJ2-7; abundance: -; v_gene: TRBV7-2
CDR3aa: CASSQSIAGEQFF; CDR3nt: TGTGCCAGCAGCCAATCTATAGCAGGGGAGCAGTTCTTC; d_gene: -; j_gene: TRBJ2-1; abundance: once; v_gene: TRBV14
CDR3aa: CASSQDFRGRSYEQYF; CDR3nt: TGCGCCAGCAGCCAAGATTTCAGGGGGCGTTCCTACGAGCAGTACTTC; d_gene: TRBD1; j_gene: TRBJ2-7; abundance: -; v_gene: TRBV4-1
CDR3aa: CATSRRGGGDQPQHF; CDR3nt: TGTGCCACCAGCAGGAGAGGGGGGGGAGATCAGCCCCAGCATTTT; d_gene: -; j_gene: TRBJ1-5; abundance: -; v_gene: TRBV15
CDR3aa: CASRPRQGGEKLFF; CDR3nt: TGTGCCAGCAGACCCAGACAGGGCGGTGAAAAACTGTTTTTT; d_gene: TRBD1; j_gene: TRBJ1-4; abundance: once; v_gene: TRBV28
CDR3aa: CASSGRGAIGQNIQYF; CDR3nt: TGTGCCAGCAGCGGAAGGGGGGCTATAGGCCAAAACATTCAGTACTTC; d_gene: -; j_gene: TRBJ2-4; abundance: -; v_gene: TRBV9
CDR3aa: CASSPAGGPYNEQFF; CDR3nt: TGTGCCAGCAGCCCGGCGGGAGGCCCCTACAATGAGCAGTTCTTC; d_gene: TRBD2; j_gene: TRBJ2-1; abundance: -; v_gene: TRBV7-3
CDR3aa: CASSLGQRGYTDTQYF; CDR3nt: TGTGCCAGCAGCTTAGGGCAGCGGGGTTACACAGATACGCAGTATTTT; d_gene: TRBD2; j_gene: TRBJ2-3; abundance: -; v_gene: TRBV7-9
CDR3aa: CASSRTTWDYEQYF; CDR3nt: TGTGCCAGCAGCCGGACCACCTGGGACTACGAGCAGTACTTC; d_gene: -; j_gene: TRBJ2-7; abundance: few; v_gene: TRBV7-8
CDR3aa: CASSADSTEAFF; CDR3nt: TGTGCCAGCAGTGCAGACAGTACTGAAGCTTTCTTT; d_gene: -; j_gene: TRBJ1-1; abundance: -; v_gene: TRBV2
CDR3aa: CASSWVTGAYEQYF; CDR3nt: TGTGCCAGCAGTTGGGTGACGGGAGCCTACGAGCAGTACTTC; d_gene: -; j_gene: TRBJ2-7; abundance: -; v_gene: TRBV28
CDR3aa: CASSLIDTKLYGYTF; CDR3nt: TGTGCCAGCAGTTTAATTGACACAAAGCTCTATGGCTACACCTTC; d_gene: -; j_gene: TRBJ1-2; abundance: -; v_gene: TRBV27
CDR3aa: CASSLFGAGKGNTIYF; CDR3nt: TGTGCCAGCAGCTTGTTTGGGGCAGGGAAGGGGAACACCATATATTTT; d_gene: -; j_gene: TRBJ1-3; abundance: -; v_gene: TRBV5-6
CDR3aa: CAWSVRGSRNTIYF; CDR3nt: TGTGCCTGGAGTGTACGGGGGAGTCGAAACACCATATATTTT; d_gene: -; j_gene: TRBJ1-3; abundance: -; v_gene: TRBV30
CDR3aa: CASSKALPNYGYTF; CDR3nt: TGTGCCAGCTCTAAGGCGCTCCCTAACTATGGCTACACCTTC; d_gene: -; j_gene: TRBJ1-2; abundance: many; v_gene: TRBV21-1